This TCR beta chain was sequenced in a study of identical twins. About this clonotype itself: Its antigen is unidentified.

CDR3 length equals 16 residues. The V end lost 5 bases, the J end lost 3 bases, and 14 bases lay between the germline ends. Germline V gene sequence: CDR1 SNHLY, CDR2 FYNNEI. A universal primer site arose from template switching, and cDNA bore unique molecular identifiers. MiXCR, run by TCRdb on the 5' RACE reads, gives a single entry per CDR3 protein. Of around 280,000 distinct CDR3 sequences detected, about 8% appear once; the ten largest clones hold about 2.1%. Study-level results: With abundant cord blood beta clonotypes, insertions were fewer; memory repertoires showed no such pattern. Interpretation of the results relied on cross-sectional statistical analysis and not on following the same donors.

A further study also used this sample, focusing on yellow fever vaccine responses in identical twins.

This chain connects TRBV2 to TRBJ2-6; D may be TRBD1 (5 bases). Input material: memory (CD45RO+) T cells sorted from blood. This receptor was taken from a woman aged 18-29 years in good health. The DNA of the CDR3 is TGTGCCAGCAGTCCTATACCAGGGATTGGGGCCAACGTCCTGACTTTC. The encoded protein is CASSPIPGIGANVLTF.